These 12 T cell receptor beta chains were all obtained from the same sample, sequenced in a study of blood T cell repertoires in COVID-19. The table came from immunoSEQ multiplex PCR; TCRdb's copy has only in-frame clones and leaves some out. The sample consists of approximately 340,000 clones, around 90% of them appearing once. The sequenced sample consisted of peripheral blood. The source is a man aged 30 to 39 with COVID-19, enrolled during active disease.

On this clone itself: Other DNA sequences in the same sample also yield this CDR3. The gene calls are TRBV7-2 and TRBJ1-3; D uncertain. V shed 1 base and J shed 4 bases, with 8 bases lying between them. The V gene's germline CDR1 is SGHTA and CDR2 FQGNSA. The CDR3 contains 14 residues. The CDR3 sequence is CASSLGVSGNTIYF. The CDR3 nucleotides read TGTGCCAGCAGCTTAGGTGTCTCGGGAAACACCATATATTTT.

This sequence joins TRBV10-3 and TRBJ1-1; D is unresolved. Germline V gene sequence: CDR1 ENHRY, CDR2 SYGVKD. The CDR3 contains 12 residues. V lost 4 bases to trimming and J lost 5 bases, with 8 bases between them. CDR3: CAISGRRTEAFF. CDR3 DNA: TGTGCCATCAGTGGTAGGAGGACTGAAGCTTTCTTT.

This clone was seen only once. This chain connects TRBV7-2 to TRBJ1-3; D perhaps matches TRBD1 (5 bases). V was pared by 9 bases and J by 1 base, with 16 bases between. The CDR3 extends over 15 amino acids. CDR1 SGHTA and CDR2 FQGNSA come from the germline V gene. This chain's CDR3 is CASFGGRRSGNTIYF. The CDR3 nucleotides read TGTGCCAGTTTCGGGGGTCGGAGGTCTGGAAACACCATATATTTT.

The rearrangement uses TRBV5-1 and TRBJ2-5; the match to TRBD2 covers 7 bases. The CDR3 is made up of 13 amino acids. Losses at the gene ends were 2 bases for V and 5 bases for J; bases not matched to a gene: 3. Germline CDR1 is SGHRS and CDR2 is YFSETQ. DNA for the CDR3: TGCGCCAGCAGCTTAACTAGCGACGAGACCCAGTACTTC. Its translation is CASSLTSDETQYF.

The genes are TRBV5-1 and TRBJ2-5; 12 positions match TRBD1. The trim removed 4 bases at V and 5 bases at J, leaving 6 bases unmatched. The CDR3 consists of 15 residues. In germline, CDR1 is SGHRS, CDR2 YFSETQ. This CDR3 is CASSDGTGGGETQYF. CDR3 in DNA: TGCGCCAGCAGCGACGGGACAGGGGGCGGGGAGACCCAGTACTTC.

The chain recombines TRBV28 with TRBJ1-2; possible D gene TRBD1, 5 bases. CDR3 length equals 18 residues. Trimming took 1 base from V and 0 from J, leaving 18 bases between them. Germline CDR1 is MDHEN and CDR2 is SYDVKM. CDR3 nucleotides: TGTGCCAGCAGTTTATCCCGACAGCCTCTAGGCCCTAACTATGGCTACACCTTC. Amino acid sequence: CASSLSRQPLGPNYGYTF.

This clone appeared once. The gene calls are TRBV6-6 and TRBJ1-3; TRBD1 matches at 7 bases. This CDR3 is built from 18 residues. The V segment lost 6 bases and the J segment 2 bases; nucleotides outside the gene matches: 16. Germline CDR1 reads MNHNY; CDR2 reads SVGAGI (reference sequence). The CDR3 reads CASSRKGTAFATGNTIYF. CDR3 nucleotide sequence: TGTGCCAGCAGCCGAAAAGGGACAGCCTTTGCAACTGGAAACACCATATATTTT.

The chain recombines TRBV19 with TRBJ1-2, with D possibly being TRBD1 (6 bases). The CDR3 runs 11 residues. V dropped 10 bases and J dropped 7 bases, with 13 bases sitting between them. Germline lookup yields CDR1 LNHDA and CDR2 SQIVND (reference sequence). CDR3 coding DNA: TGTGCCACGGAACAGGGTCTTGGCTACACCTTC. As protein: CATEQGLGYTF.

V and J are TRBV6-2 or TRBV6-3 and TRBJ1-5; 8 positions agree with TRBD1. Trimming at V came to 6 bases and at J to 7 bases, leaving 8 bases not matched to a gene. Germline V gene lookup returns CDR1 MNHEY and CDR2 SVGEGT. This CDR3 spans 14 amino acids. The CDR3 DNA reads as TGTGCCAGCAGCGTGGACAGGGCCGGCCAGCCCCAGCATTTT. It encodes CASSVDRAGQPQHF.

The chain carries TRBV28 and TRBJ1-2, with 9 bases aligning to TRBD1. The CDR3 is 14 residues long. The V and J ends lost 5 bases and 5 bases, in that order; junction bases with no gene match: 6. Germline CDR1 MDHEN, CDR2 SYDVKM. Here the CDR3 DNA reads TGTGCCAGCAGTCAACAGGGGGCTAGGTATGGCTACACCTTC. This codes for CASSQQGARYGYTF.

This clone was found once. V gene TRBV4-1 combines with J gene TRBJ1-5; 8 nucleotides align to TRBD1. The germline gives CDR1 MGHRA, CDR2 YSYEKL. The V gene end was trimmed by 1 base and the J gene end by 6 bases; junction bases not matched to a gene: 5. This CDR3 has 15 residues. The CDR3 reads CASSQVSGGLQPQHF. Here the CDR3 DNA reads TGCGCCAGCAGCCAAGTCTCAGGGGGCCTTCAGCCCCAGCATTTT.

V gene TRBV28 combines with J gene TRBJ2-2, with 13 bases that match TRBD2. V was pared by 8 bases and J by 4 bases, with 19 bases of the junction left unmatched. The CDR3 totals 20 residues. Germline lookup yields CDR1 MDHEN and CDR2 SYDVKM. The CDR3 region has the DNA TGTGCCAGCGAGGGGGTCTTTTCGACTAGCGGGAGGCTTGGCACCGGGGAGCTGTTTTTT. Its protein is CASEGVFSTSGRLGTGELFF.